What follows is one TCR beta chain and its context. The CDR3 is 16 amino acids. Germline V lookup: CDR1 WSHSY, CDR2 SAAADI. J lost 1 base, V lost 6 bases, and 10 bases had no gene match. As handled by the study authors: Scientists estimated how many nucleated cells there were by amplifying reference gene primers. Produced via immunoSEQ multiplex PCR; TCRdb's table is partial and in-frame only. V, J and clone size are those of that table, while D and trimming were read from the DNA. Of more than 150,000 clones listed, 84% were seen once; the top ten hold 13% to 15%. The sample is drawn from a study of blood T cell repertoires in COVID-19. Study overall: Some COVID-19 samples were acute and others convalescent; all came from the United States, Italy and Spain. The cDNA or gDNA used as material had been derived from T cells, B-cell-depleted T cells, or PBMCs.

The rearrangement links TRBV10-2 to TRBJ2-5, with 8 bases that match TRBD2. The receptor was derived from a man younger than 40 with active or convalescent COVID-19. Specimen: peripheral blood. In nucleotides, the CDR3 is TGCGCCAGCAGACCAGGTCTGGCGGGGGGCCAAGAGACCCAGTACTTC. It codes for CASRPGLAGGQETQYF.